This T cell receptor beta chain was recovered during a study of T cells after yellow fever vaccination. Study background: Preparation used SMART-Seq v4 Ultra Low Input for the low-cell-number fractions.

Study-wide results and caveats: The secondary response showed a weaker magnitude and a faster peak, day 5 versus 15.

TCRdb processed the 5' RACE reads anew with MiXCR; each CDR3 protein has one entry. The sample records some 350,000 distinct CDR3 sequences, 8.7% being singletons. With regard to this clonotype: Antigen unknown.

The CDR3 consists of 13 residues. Per germline, CDR1 SGHTA and CDR2 FQGNSA. Trimming removed 3 bases from V and 5 bases from J, with 11 bases in between. This sequence originates from a man younger than 30 who received the YFV17D yellow fever vaccine. The sequencing here drew on PBMCs, taken on the day of the first yellow fever vaccination. V is TRBV7-2 and J is TRBJ2-7; D call uncertain. CDR3 sequence: CASSFWPGHEQYV. The CDR3 region has the DNA TGTGCCAGCAGCTTCTGGCCCGGCCACGAGCAGTACGTC.